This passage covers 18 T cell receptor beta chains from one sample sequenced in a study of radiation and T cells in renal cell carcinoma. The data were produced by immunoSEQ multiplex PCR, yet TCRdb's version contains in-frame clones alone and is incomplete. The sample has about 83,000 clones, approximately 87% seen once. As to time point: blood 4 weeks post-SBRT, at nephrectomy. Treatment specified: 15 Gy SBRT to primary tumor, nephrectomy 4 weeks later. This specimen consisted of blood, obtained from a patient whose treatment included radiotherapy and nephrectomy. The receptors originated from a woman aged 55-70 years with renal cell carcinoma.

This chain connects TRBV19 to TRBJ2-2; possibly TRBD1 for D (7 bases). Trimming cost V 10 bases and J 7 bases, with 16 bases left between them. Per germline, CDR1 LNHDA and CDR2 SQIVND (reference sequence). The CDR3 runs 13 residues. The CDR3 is CATAGQTIGELFF. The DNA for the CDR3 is TGTGCCACCGCGGGACAGACCATCGGGGAGCTGTTTTTT.

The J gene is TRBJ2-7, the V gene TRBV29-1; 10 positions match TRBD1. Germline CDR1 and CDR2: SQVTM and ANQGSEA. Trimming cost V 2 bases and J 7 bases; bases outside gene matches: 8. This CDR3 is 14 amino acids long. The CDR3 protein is CSVEIGTGAGEQYF. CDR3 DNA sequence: TGCAGCGTTGAAATTGGGACAGGGGCTGGAGAGCAGTACTTC.

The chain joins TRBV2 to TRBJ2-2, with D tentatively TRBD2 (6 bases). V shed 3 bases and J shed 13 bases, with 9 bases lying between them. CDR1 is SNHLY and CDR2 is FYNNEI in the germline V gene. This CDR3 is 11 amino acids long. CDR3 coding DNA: TGTGCCAGCAGTGACCCGGGACTGCTGTTTTTT. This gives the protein CASSDPGLLFF.

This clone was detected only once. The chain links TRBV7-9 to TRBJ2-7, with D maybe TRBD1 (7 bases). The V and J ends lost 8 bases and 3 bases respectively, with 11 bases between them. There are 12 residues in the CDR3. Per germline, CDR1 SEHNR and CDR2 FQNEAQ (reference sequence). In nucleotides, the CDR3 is TGTGCCAGCGGCGGGACAGTCTACGAGCAGTACTTC. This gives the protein CASGGTVYEQYF.

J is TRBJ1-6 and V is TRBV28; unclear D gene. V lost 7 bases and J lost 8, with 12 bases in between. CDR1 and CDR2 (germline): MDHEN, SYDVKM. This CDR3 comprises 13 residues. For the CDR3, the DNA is TGTGCCAGCACCCAAGTCCGGGATTCACCCCTCCACTTT. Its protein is CASTQVRDSPLHF. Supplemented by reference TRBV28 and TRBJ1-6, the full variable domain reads DVKVTQSSRYLVKRTGEKVFLECVQDMDHENMFWYRQDPGLGLRLIYFSYDVKMKEKGDIPEGYSVSREKKERFSLILESASTNQTSMYLCASTQVRDSPLHFGNGTRLTVT.

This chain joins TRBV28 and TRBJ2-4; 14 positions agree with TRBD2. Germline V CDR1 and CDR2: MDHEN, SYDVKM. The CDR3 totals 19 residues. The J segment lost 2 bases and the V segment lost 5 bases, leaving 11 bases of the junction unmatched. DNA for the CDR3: TGTGCCAGCAGTCCCCTCCACGGGACTAGCGGGAGAACCAAAAACATTCAGTACTTC. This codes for CASSPLHGTSGRTKNIQYF.

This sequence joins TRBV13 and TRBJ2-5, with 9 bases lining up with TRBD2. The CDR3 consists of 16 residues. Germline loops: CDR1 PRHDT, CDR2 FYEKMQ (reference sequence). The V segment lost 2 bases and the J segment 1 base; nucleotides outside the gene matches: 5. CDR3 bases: TGTGCCAGCAGCTTAATAGCGGGGGCTCTCCAAGAGACCCAGTACTTC. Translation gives CASSLIAGALQETQYF.

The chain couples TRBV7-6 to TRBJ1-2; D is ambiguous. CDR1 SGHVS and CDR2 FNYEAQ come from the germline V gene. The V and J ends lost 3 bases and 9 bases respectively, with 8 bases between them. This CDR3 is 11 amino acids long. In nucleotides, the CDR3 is TGTGCCAGCAGCTTCGCCCCCAGCTACACCTTC. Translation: CASSFAPSYTF.

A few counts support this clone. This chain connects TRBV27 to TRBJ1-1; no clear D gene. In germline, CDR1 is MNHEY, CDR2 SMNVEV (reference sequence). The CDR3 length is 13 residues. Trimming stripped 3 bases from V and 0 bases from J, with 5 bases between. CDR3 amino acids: CASSFVMNTEAFF. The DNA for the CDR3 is TGTGCCAGCAGTTTCGTCATGAACACTGAAGCTTTCTTT.

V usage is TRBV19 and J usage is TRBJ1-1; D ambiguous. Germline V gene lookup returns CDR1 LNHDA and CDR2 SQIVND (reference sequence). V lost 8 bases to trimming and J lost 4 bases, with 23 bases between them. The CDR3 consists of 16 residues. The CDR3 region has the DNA TGTGCCAGTGGGGAGGGAAGGAGAGGTGCGGGCACTGAAGCTTTCTTT. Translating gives CASGEGRRGAGTEAFF.

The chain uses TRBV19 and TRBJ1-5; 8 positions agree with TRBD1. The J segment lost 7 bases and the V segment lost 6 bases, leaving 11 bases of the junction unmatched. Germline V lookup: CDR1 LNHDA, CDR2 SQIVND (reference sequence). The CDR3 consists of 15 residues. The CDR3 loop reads CASRTQGAAGQPQHF. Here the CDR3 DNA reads TGTGCCAGTAGAACTCAGGGGGCGGCTGGGCAGCCCCAGCATTTT.

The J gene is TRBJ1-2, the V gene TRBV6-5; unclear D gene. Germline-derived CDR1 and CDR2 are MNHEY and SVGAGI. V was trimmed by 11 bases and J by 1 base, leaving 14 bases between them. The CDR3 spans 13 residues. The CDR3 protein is CAARGGVNYGYTF. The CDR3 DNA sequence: TGTGCCGCGCGAGGCGGAGTTAACTATGGCTACACCTTC.

DNA of the CDR3: TGCGCCAGCAGCGACCAGGGATGGAATAATTCACCCCTCCACTTT. Translating it yields CASSDQGWNNSPLHF. The chain employs TRBV5-1 and TRBJ1-6, with D perhaps TRBD1 (5 bases). Per germline, CDR1 SGHRS and CDR2 YFSETQ. Trimming left V 4 bases short and J 5 bases short, with 13 bases between. The CDR3 loop spans 15 amino acids.

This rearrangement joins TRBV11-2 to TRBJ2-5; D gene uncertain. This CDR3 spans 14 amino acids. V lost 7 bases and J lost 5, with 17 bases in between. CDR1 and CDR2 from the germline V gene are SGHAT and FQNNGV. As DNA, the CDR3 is TGTGCCAGCACCCTTATAGGATTGGCGGAGACCCAGTACTTC. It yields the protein CASTLIGLAETQYF.

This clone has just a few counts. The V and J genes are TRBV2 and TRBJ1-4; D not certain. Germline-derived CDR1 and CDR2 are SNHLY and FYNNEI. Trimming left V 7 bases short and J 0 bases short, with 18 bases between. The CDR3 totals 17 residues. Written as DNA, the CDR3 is TGTGCCAGCACCCTCGGCCCGACCCCACCAACTAATGAAAAACTGTTTTTT. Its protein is CASTLGPTPPTNEKLFF. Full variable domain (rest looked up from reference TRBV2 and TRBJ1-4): EPEVTQTPSHQVTQMGQEVILRCVPISNHLYFYWYRQILGQKVEFLVSFYNNEISEKSEIFDDQFSVERPDGSNFTLKIRSTKLEDSAMYFCASTLGPTPPTNEKLFFGSGTQLSVL.

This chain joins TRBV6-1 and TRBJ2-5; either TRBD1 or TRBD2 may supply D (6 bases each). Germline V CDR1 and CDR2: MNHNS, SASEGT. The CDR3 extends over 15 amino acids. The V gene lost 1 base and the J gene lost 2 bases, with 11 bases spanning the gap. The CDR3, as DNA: TGTGCCAGCAGTGAAGGGAGGGGGGCACAAGAGACCCAGTACTTC. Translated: CASSEGRGAQETQYF.

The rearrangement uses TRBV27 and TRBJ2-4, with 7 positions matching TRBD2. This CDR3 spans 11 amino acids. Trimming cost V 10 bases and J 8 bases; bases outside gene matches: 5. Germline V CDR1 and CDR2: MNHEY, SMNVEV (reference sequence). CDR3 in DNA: TGTGCCACCTTTCGGGGGGACATTCAGTACTTC. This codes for CATFRGDIQYF.

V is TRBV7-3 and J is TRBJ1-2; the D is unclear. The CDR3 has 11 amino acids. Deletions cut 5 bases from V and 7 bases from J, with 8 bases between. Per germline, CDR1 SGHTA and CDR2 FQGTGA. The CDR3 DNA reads TGTGCCAGCAGCCCCGTCCCTGGCTACACCTTC. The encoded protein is CASSPVPGYTF.